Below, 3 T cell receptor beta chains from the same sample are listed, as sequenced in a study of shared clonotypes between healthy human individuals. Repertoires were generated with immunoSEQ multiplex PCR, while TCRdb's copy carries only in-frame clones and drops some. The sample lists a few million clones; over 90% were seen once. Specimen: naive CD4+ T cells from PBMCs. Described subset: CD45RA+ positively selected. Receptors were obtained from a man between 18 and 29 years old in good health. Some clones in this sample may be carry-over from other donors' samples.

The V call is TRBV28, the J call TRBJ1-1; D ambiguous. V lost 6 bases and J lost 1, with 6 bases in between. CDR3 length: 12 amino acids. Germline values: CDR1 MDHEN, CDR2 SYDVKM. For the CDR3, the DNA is TGTGCCAGCAGCCAGCCGAACACTGAAGCTTTCTTT. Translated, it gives CASSQPNTEAFF. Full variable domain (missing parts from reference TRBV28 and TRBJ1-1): DVKVTQSSRYLVKRTGEKVFLECVQDMDHENMFWYRQDPGLGLRLIYFSYDVKMKEKGDIPEGYSVSREKKERFSLILESASTNQTSMYLCASSQPNTEAFFGQGTRLTVV.

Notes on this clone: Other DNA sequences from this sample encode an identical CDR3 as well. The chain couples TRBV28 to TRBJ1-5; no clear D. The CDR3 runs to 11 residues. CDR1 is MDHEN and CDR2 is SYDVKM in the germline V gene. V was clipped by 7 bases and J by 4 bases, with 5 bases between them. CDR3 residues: CASKGNQPQHF. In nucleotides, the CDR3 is TGTGCCAGCAAAGGGAATCAGCCCCAGCATTTT.

CDR3 DNA sequence: TGTGCCATCAGTGATAGGCAGAGATACCAAGAGACCCAGTACTTC. Translation: CAISDRQRYQETQYF. V gene TRBV10-3 combines with J gene TRBJ2-5; D ambiguous. V was clipped by 3 bases and J by 0 bases, with 11 bases between them. The CDR3 runs 15 residues. Germline assignment: CDR1 ENHRY and CDR2 SYGVKD.